Below are 23 T cell receptor delta chains sequenced from a single sample in a study of γδ T cells in repeated Plasmodium falciparum infection. Vgamma9/Vdelta2+ and Vdelta2-negative gammadelta T cells were flow-sorted from PBMC for bulk sequencing. TCRdb re-processed the multiplex PCR reads via CATT. The data show about 48,000 delta-chain clones, 1.5% to 2% seen once. The sequenced sample consisted of gamma-delta T cells from blood. Source of these receptors: a pool of human donors (malaria-infected and uninfected, not separated).

About this clone itself: This is likely an artifact of a read error, given a far larger clone one base away. Other DNA sequences in the same sample also yield this CDR3. The chain carries TRDV2 and TRDJ1; the D gene is possibly TRDD3 (6 bases). The CDR3 length is 19 residues. V lost 4 bases, J lost 0 bases, and 26 bases lay in between. Per the germline V gene, CDR1 is GEAIGNYY and CDR2 is EKD. The CDR3 sequence is CACDPLQSVGYLNTDKLIF. The CDR3 DNA follows: TGTGCCTGTGATCCTCTACAATCCGTTGGATACTTAAACACCGATAAACTCATCTTT.

In its sample, this clone is medium-sized. The same CDR3 arises from other DNA sequences in this sample as well. The gene calls are TRDV1 and TRDJ1; tentative D call: TRDD2 (6 bases). V dropped 0 bases and J dropped 0 bases, with 14 bases sitting between them. Germline V gene lookup returns CDR1 TSWWSYY and CDR2 QGS. The CDR3 loop spans 17 amino acids. In nucleotides, the CDR3 is TGTGCTCTTGGGGAACTTCCTACCCGGGTGTACACCGATAAACTCATCTTT. Protein product: CALGELPTRVYTDKLIF.

In regard to this clone: A far larger clone lies a single base away; this is likely a read error. Distinct nucleotide sequences in the sample also encode this CDR3. The V call is TRDV2, the J call TRDJ1; 8 positions match TRDD3. The CDR3 extends over 16 amino acids. J gave up 0 bases and V 3 bases, and 8 bases lay outside the gene matches. Looked up from germline, CDR1 is GEAIGNYY and CDR2 is EKD. CDR3 sequence: CACDSLTGGYTDKLIF. CDR3 nucleotides: TGTGCCTGTGACTCCCTTACTGGGGGCTACACCGATAAACTCATCTTT.

This clone was counted ten times or more. The chain recombines TRDV1 with TRDJ1, with D perhaps matching TRDD3 (5 bases). CDR1 and CDR2 from the germline V gene are TSWWSYY and QGS. The CDR3 runs to 25 residues. Trimming pared 0 bases from V and 3 bases from J, leaving 41 bases between. Written as DNA, the CDR3 is TGTGCTCTTGGGGAACTTAGATACACCACACTACCCCTCTTATCGCTGTGGATCGAGGCCGATAAACTCATCTTT. This sequence encodes CALGELRYTTLPLLSLWIEADKLIF.

A few counts support this clone. A much larger clone differs from this one at a single base, so this may be a read error. The V call is TRDV1, the J call TRDJ1; 13 bases line up with TRDD3. CDR3 length: 18 residues. The germline V gene has CDR1 TSWWSYY and CDR2 QGS. Trimming took 2 bases from V and 2 from J; bases not matched to a gene: 8. CDR3 coding DNA: TGTGCTCTTGGGGAAGGCCTATTACTGGGGGATACGACCGATAAACTCATCTTT. Amino acid sequence: CALGEGLLLGDTTDKLIF.

This clone was seen only a few times. A far more abundant clone sits one base away, making this likely a read error. This sample also contains other DNA sequences that code for the same CDR3. V gene TRDV2 combines with J gene TRDJ1, with 8 bases matching TRDD3. Assignment of the J gene here rests on matching the DNA to germline, because TCRdb gives none. V gave up 2 bases and J gave up 2 bases; unmatched junction bases: 6. This CDR3 is built from 15 residues. In germline, CDR1 is GEAIGNYY, CDR2 EKD. CDR3 sequence: CACDRLGDQTDKLIF. In DNA, the CDR3 is TGTGCCTGTGACAGGCTGGGGGACCAAACCGATAAACTCATCTTT.

V usage is TRAV29/DV5 and J usage is TRDJ1; tentative D call: TRDD3 (7 bases). TCRdb is silent on the J gene; assignment here came from matching the DNA to germline. Looked up from germline, CDR1 is NSMFDY and CDR2 is ISSIKDK. The CDR3 consists of 21 residues. V gave up 0 bases and J gave up 3 bases, with 33 bases separating them. As DNA, the CDR3 is TGTGCAGCAAGCGTGAATGGACCTTCCCCTGCCCGGGGGATGGCCTCCGATAAACTCATCTTT. Its protein product is CAASVNGPSPARGMASDKLIF.

The table lists this clone with a few counts. TCRdb's protein for this DNA is that of a much larger clone and differs from the translation at residue 7, likely a read error; the protein shown is the DNA translation. The CDR3 sequence is CALGEKPLPSTGAPDKLIF. The CDR3 DNA follows: TGTGCTCTTGGGGAAAAACCTCTTCCTAGTACTGGGGCCCCAGATAAACTCATCTTT. V and J are TRDV1 and TRDJ1, with D tentatively TRDD2 or TRDD3 (7 bases each). The J gene, left out of TCRdb, was set here by checking the DNA against germline. From germline, CDR1 is TSWWSYY and CDR2 QGS. The CDR3 is 19 amino acids. V lost 2 bases to trimming and J lost 5 bases, with 27 bases between them.

As for this clone: A far larger clone is one base from this, pointing to a likely read error. Distinct nucleotide sequences in the sample also encode this CDR3. The rearrangement joins TRDV2 to TRDJ1; no reliable D call. Matching the DNA to germline supplied the J gene, which TCRdb does not give. The CDR3 is made up of 13 amino acids. Per germline, CDR1 GEAIGNYY and CDR2 EKD. CDR3 DNA: TGCGCCTGTGACACCTTACTAGGGGATAAACTCATCTTT. Protein sequence: CACDTLLGDKLIF.

About this clone itself: Translating this DNA gives a protein that differs at residue 16 from the TCRdb one, which belongs to a much larger clone; a read error is likely, and the protein shown is this translation. V and J are TRDV1 and TRDJ1; 7 nucleotides align to TRDD3. The germline gives CDR1 TSWWSYY, CDR2 QGS. This CDR3 has 20 residues. CDR3 DNA sequence: TGTGCTCTTAGCCCCCTGTCCTGGGGGTCCCCCGGTTGGTACACCAATAAACTCATCTTT. Translated, it gives CALSPLSWGSPGWYTNKLIF.

On this clone itself: It may be a read error: a sequence one base away is much more abundant. J is TRDJ1 and V is TRDV2; 7 nucleotides match TRDD3. As TCRdb names no J gene, one was assigned here on the basis of a DNA match to germline. Germline lookup yields CDR1 GEAIGNYY and CDR2 EKD. Losses at the gene ends were 3 bases for V and 7 bases for J; bases not matched to a gene: 7. The CDR3 is 13 amino acids. The CDR3 DNA sequence: TGTGCCTGTGACGCCCTGGGGGTCACTAAACTCATCTTT. Translating gives CACDALGVTKLIF.

There is no J gene call, but TRDV1 is given as the V gene; the table assigns TRDD3, which was not confirmed against the DNA. Looked up from germline, CDR1 is TSWWSYY and CDR2 is QGS. The CDR3 loop spans 16 amino acids. The CDR3 spells CALGEIKGRRVDTRIF. The CDR3 DNA is TGTGCTCTTGGGGAAATAAAAGGACGAAGAGTCGATACACGCATATTT.

In regard to this clone: The protein held in TCRdb is that of a much larger clone and does not match this DNA's translation at residue 10, likely because of a read error; the protein shown is translated from the DNA. CDR3 in DNA: TGTGCTCTTGGCCCTTACTCCCGGGGGGACTCGCGTCCCACCGATAAACTCATCTTT. Its translation: CALGPYSRGDSRPTDKLIF. V gene TRDV1 combines with J gene TRDJ1, with a weak D call TRDD3 (6 bases). No J gene is reported in TCRdb; it was inferred here by comparing the DNA with germline. CDR3 size: 19 residues. Germline V gene sequence: CDR1 TSWWSYY, CDR2 QGS. V dropped 6 bases and J dropped 1 base, with 27 bases sitting between them.

This clone appeared many times. Since a far larger clone is one base different, this is likely a read error. The rearrangement uses TRDV1 and TRDJ1; 9 bases agree with TRDD3. Germline lookup yields CDR1 TSWWSYY and CDR2 QGS. The CDR3 loop spans 23 amino acids. CDR3 nucleotides: TGTGCTCTTTGGGAACTCAGCCTTCCCGAGTACTGGGGGAGGGGTTGGGACACCGATAAACTCATCTTT. It translates to CALWELSLPEYWGRGWDTDKLIF.

A remark on this clone: TCRdb pairs this DNA with a much larger clone's protein that differs at residue 12, likely a read error; the protein shown was translated from the DNA. The chain has TRDV1 and TRDJ1; maybe TRDD3 (5 bases). The CDR3 consists of 18 residues. CDR1 is TSWWSYY, CDR2 QGS, per germline. V lost 0 bases and J lost 0, with 17 bases in between. CDR3: CALGELAIPRGHTDKLIF. In nucleotides, the CDR3 is TGTGCTCTTGGGGAACTAGCTATCCCCCGGGGACACACCGATAAACTCATCTTT.

This clone has only a few counts. The protein held in TCRdb is that of a much larger clone and does not match this DNA's translation at residue 16, likely because of a read error; the protein shown is translated from the DNA. J is TRDJ1 and V is TRDV1; 8 bases are shared with TRDD3. The germline V gene has CDR1 TSWWSYY and CDR2 QGS. The ends lost 1 base at V and 4 bases at J; junction bases unmatched: 23. The CDR3 sequence is 21 residues long. Written as DNA, the CDR3 is TGTGCTCTTGGGGAACATATGGCGGCCTACTGGGGGGCCCGGTGGAGCGATAAACTCATCTTT. Its translation is CALGEHMAAYWGARWSDKLIF.

This clone occurred many times. The V call is TRDV1, the J call TRDJ1; the match to TRDD3 covers 8 bases. Here the J gene came from matching the DNA to germline, since TCRdb omits it. Per the germline V gene, CDR1 is TSWWSYY and CDR2 is QGS. The CDR3 is 21 residues long. V was pared by 5 bases and J by 0 bases, with 23 bases of the junction left unmatched. CDR3 nucleotide sequence: TGTGCTCTTGGGAGGGGCCTTCCCGACATACTGGGGGGCATATACACCGATAAACTCATCTTT. It specifies CALGRGLPDILGGIYTDKLIF.

Regarding this clone: This sequence is one base from a far larger clone and is likely a read error. Other DNA sequences in this sample translate to the same CDR3. The chain joins TRDV2 to TRDJ3; D not certain. The J gene is not listed in TCRdb, so it was assigned here from a DNA match to germline. V was clipped by 0 bases and J by 5 bases, with 16 bases between them. Germline assignment: CDR1 GEAIGNYY and CDR2 EKD. This CDR3 spans 18 amino acids. The CDR3 is CACDTVTPGARDTRQMFF. DNA for the CDR3: TGTGCCTGTGACACCGTCACACCAGGGGCCAGGGACACCCGACAGATGTTTTTC.

This clone qualifies as medium-sized. Other DNA sequences in this sample translate to the same CDR3. This chain joins TRDV1 and TRDJ1, with 13 bases aligning to TRDD3. The CDR3 extends over 19 amino acids. CDR1 TSWWSYY and CDR2 QGS come from the germline V gene. J was trimmed by 3 bases and V by 6 bases; bases with no gene match: 16. The CDR3 protein is CALGRDRPRTGGYADKLIF. Written as DNA, the CDR3 is TGTGCTCTTGGACGGGATCGTCCACGTACTGGGGGATACGCCGATAAACTCATCTTT.

This clone was seen repeatedly, ten times or more. Other DNA sequences in this specimen translate into the identical CDR3. CDR3 amino acids: CALGDHGVGLGDPQNKLIF. In DNA form, the CDR3 reads TGTGCTCTTGGGGACCACGGGGTAGGGCTGGGGGATCCTCAAAATAAACTCATCTTT. The genes are TRDV1 and TRDJ1, with TRDD3 matching over 9 bases. Losses at the gene ends were 3 bases for V and 6 bases for J; bases not matched to a gene: 20. This CDR3 region has 19 residues. Germline V CDR1 and CDR2: TSWWSYY, QGS.

This clone was detected many times. TCRdb lists a protein that is different at residue 8 from the translated DNA; the protein given here uses the DNA translation. The genes are TRDV1 and TRDJ1; 12 bases are a match to TRDD3. V was clipped by 1 base and J by 3 bases; unmatched bases: 9. This CDR3 spans 18 amino acids. The V gene's germline CDR1 is TSWWSYY and CDR2 QGS. The CDR3 is CALGEPAYWGIPADKLIF. The DNA for the CDR3 is TGTGCTCTTGGGGAACCGGCTTACTGGGGGATACCGGCCGATAAACTCATCTTT.

This clone turned up a few times. TCRdb's protein for this DNA is that of a much larger clone and differs from the translation at residue 11, likely a read error; the protein shown is the DNA translation. Other DNA variants within this sample encode the same CDR3. The chain uses TRDV2 and TRDJ1; 7 nucleotides match TRDD3. Germline V lookup: CDR1 GEAIGNYY, CDR2 EKD. V was clipped by 3 bases and J by 3 bases; unmatched bases: 15. The CDR3 is 17 residues long. For the CDR3, the DNA is TGTGCCTGTGACCCATCACGCACGGGGGGATCCCCCGATAAACTCATCTTT. Encoded protein: CACDPSRTGGSPDKLIF.

This clone was recorded a few times. The protein that TCRdb holds for this DNA derives from a much larger clone and differs from the translated DNA at residue 12, which likely indicates a read error; the protein shown here is translated from the DNA. This chain joins TRDV2 and TRDJ1; possibly TRDD3 for D (5 bases). The J gene was missing in TCRdb and was found by matching the end of the DNA to germline. This CDR3 spans 18 amino acids. V gave up 1 base and J gave up 1 base, with 21 bases separating them. Germline lookup yields CDR1 GEAIGNYY and CDR2 EKD. The CDR3: CACDTSTTWAPCTDKLIF. CDR3 in DNA: TGTGCCTGTGACACATCTACGACCTGGGCCCCGTGCACCGATAAACTCATCTTT.